Listed here are 17 T cell receptor beta chains from one sample, sequenced in a study of blood T cell repertoires in COVID-19. Produced via immunoSEQ multiplex PCR; TCRdb's table is partial and in-frame only. The sample lists 200,000 to 250,000 clones; around 87% were seen once. Sample: peripheral blood. The receptors originated from a woman in her 70s with active or convalescent COVID-19.

This sequence joins TRBV27 and TRBJ2-1; D may be TRBD2 (6 bases). The CDR3 has 15 residues. From germline, CDR1 is MNHEY and CDR2 SMNVEV (reference sequence). The V gene lost 4 bases and the J gene lost 6 bases, with 16 bases spanning the gap. The DNA of the CDR3 is TGTGCCAGCAGTTATGCCCCCCCCGGGGGCAATGAGCAGTTCTTC. Amino acid sequence: CASSYAPPGGNEQFF.

The chain is built from TRBV5-1 and TRBJ2-2, with TRBD2 matching 8 bases. This CDR3 has 15 residues. V lost 4 bases, J lost 3 bases, and 5 bases stayed unmatched. CDR1 and CDR2 (germline): SGHRS, YFSETQ. CDR3 protein: CASSPGGLYTGELFF. The DNA for the CDR3 is TGCGCCAGCAGCCCGGGGGGGCTTTACACCGGGGAGCTGTTTTTT.

This clone was observed a single time. The chain uses TRBV9 and TRBJ2-6, with a weak D call TRBD2 (5 bases). Germline lookup yields CDR1 SGDLS and CDR2 YYNGEE. Deletions cut 0 bases from V and 9 bases from J, with 25 bases between. The CDR3 totals 19 residues. DNA of the CDR3: TGTGCCAGCAGCGTAGGTATAGGGAGAGAGAACTCCCTTATCAACGTCCTGACTTTC. It codes for CASSVGIGRENSLINVLTF.

This chain links TRBV6-2 or TRBV6-3 with TRBJ1-1, with D possibly being TRBD1 (5 bases). V lost 1 base and J 2 bases, leaving 8 bases between the germline ends. The germline gives CDR1 MNHEY, CDR2 SVGEGT. The CDR3 has 14 amino acids. CDR3 in amino acids: CASSYFTGNTEAFF. CDR3 nucleotide sequence: TGTGCCAGCAGTTACTTTACAGGAAACACTGAAGCTTTCTTT.

The J gene is TRBJ2-7, the V gene TRBV6-2 or TRBV6-3, with TRBD2 identical over 8 bases. In germline, CDR1 is MNHEY, CDR2 SVGEGT. Trimming took 2 bases from V and 1 from J; bases not matched to a gene: 4. There are 15 residues in the CDR3. The CDR3 reads CASSYLVAGSYEQYF. The CDR3, as DNA: TGTGCCAGCAGTTACCTGGTAGCGGGGTCCTACGAGCAGTACTTC.

V gene TRBV11-2 combines with J gene TRBJ2-7, with D possibly matching TRBD1 (6 bases). Germline V gives CDR1 SGHAT, CDR2 FQNNGV. CDR3 size: 16 residues. V lost 4 bases to trimming and J lost 0 bases, with 16 bases between them. The CDR3 region has the DNA TGTGCCAGCAGCTCCATCCGGGGACACAACTCCTACGAGCAGTACTTC. The encoded protein is CASSSIRGHNSYEQYF.

V gene TRBV6-2 or TRBV6-3 combines with J gene TRBJ2-2, with 7 bases aligning to TRBD1. Germline CDR1 and CDR2: MNHEY and SVGEGT. The V and J ends lost 6 bases and 2 bases, in that order; junction bases with no gene match: 3. The CDR3 consists of 14 residues. The CDR3 protein is CASSWTGNTGELFF. The CDR3 DNA sequence: TGTGCCAGCAGCTGGACAGGCAACACCGGGGAGCTGTTTTTT.

The chain's CDR3 is CASSEVRQGGYGYTF. The DNA of the CDR3 is TGTGCCAGCAGTGAAGTCCGACAGGGGGGCTATGGCTACACCTTC. This chain connects TRBV2 to TRBJ1-2; 9 bases are a match to TRBD1. Germline CDR1 is SNHLY and CDR2 is FYNNEI. V lost 1 base and J lost 4; bases outside the gene matches: 4. The CDR3 runs 15 residues. The entire variable domain, with the rest obtained from reference TRBV2 and TRBJ1-2, is as follows: EPEVTQTPSHQVTQMGQEVILRCVPISNHLYFYWYRQILGQKVEFLVSFYNNEISEKSEIFDDQFSVERPDGSNFTLKIRSTKLEDSAMYFCASSEVRQGGYGYTFGSGTRLTVV.

The chain has TRBV5-1 and TRBJ1-6; D ambiguous. Germline-derived CDR1 and CDR2 are SGHRS and YFSETQ. The CDR3 contains 15 residues. Between the trimmed V and J ends, which lost 4 bases and 0 bases, there was a span of 8 bases. CDR3 region: CASSPEGSYNSPLHF. The CDR3 DNA follows: TGCGCCAGCAGCCCGGAGGGCTCCTATAATTCACCCCTCCACTTT.

V and J are TRBV6-2 or TRBV6-3 and TRBJ1-1; no definite D call. The V gene lost 2 bases and the J gene lost 9 bases, with 13 bases spanning the gap. Germline values: CDR1 MNHEY, CDR2 SVGEGT. The CDR3 runs to 13 residues. The CDR3 nucleotides are TGTGCCAGCAGTTACGTCGACGGAGGCAAAGCTTTCTTT. This gives the protein CASSYVDGGKAFF.

The rearrangement links TRBV6-2 or TRBV6-3 to TRBJ1-3; D unresolved. CDR3 size: 16 residues. The V gene's germline CDR1 is MNHEY and CDR2 SVGEGT. V was trimmed by 5 bases and J by 0 bases, leaving 14 bases between them. The CDR3 nucleotides read TGTGCCAGCAGTCCATCGGCCCGGGTCTCTGGAAACACCATATATTTT. It is translated as CASSPSARVSGNTIYF.

V gene TRBV24-1 combines with J gene TRBJ1-2; D is unresolved. CDR3 size: 13 residues. Trimming pared 6 bases from V and 6 bases from J, leaving 13 bases between. Germline V gene data show CDR1 as KGHDR and CDR2 as SFDVKD. The CDR3 sequence is CATSSRGFDGYTF. The CDR3 DNA sequence: TGTGCCACCAGTTCGCGGGGATTTGATGGCTACACCTTC.

The chain joins TRBV7-9 to TRBJ2-3; D not resolved. The length of the CDR3 is 16 residues. Looked up from germline, CDR1 is SEHNR and CDR2 is FQNEAQ (reference sequence). Trimming stripped 5 bases from V and 1 base from J, with 16 bases between. Here the CDR3 reads CASSVRSPRGTDTQYF. In DNA, the CDR3 is TGTGCCAGCAGCGTCAGATCCCCCCGGGGCACAGATACGCAGTATTTT.

This chain links TRBV11-2 with TRBJ2-5, with TRBD1 identical over 10 bases. This CDR3 is 16 amino acids long. Germline CDR1 is SGHAT and CDR2 is FQNNGV. V shed 5 bases, J shed 3 bases, and the junction held 9 bases outside the gene matches. The CDR3 loop reads CASSPLAGTGEETQYF. Written as DNA, the CDR3 is TGTGCCAGCAGCCCTCTCGCCGGGACAGGGGAAGAGACCCAGTACTTC.

The rearrangement joins TRBV27 to TRBJ2-2, with 11 bases aligning to TRBD2. Germline V gene data show CDR1 as MNHEY and CDR2 as SMNVEV (reference sequence). CDR3 length: 14 amino acids. V shed 4 bases, J shed 9 bases, and the junction held 4 bases outside the gene matches. The chain's CDR3 is CASSSSGGIRELFF. The DNA of the CDR3 is TGTGCCAGCAGTTCTAGCGGGGGGATACGGGAGCTGTTTTTT.

The genes are TRBV5-8 and TRBJ1-1; D unresolved. The CDR3 is 12 residues long. Germline lookup yields CDR1 SGHTS and CDR2 YDEGEE. The V gene lost 5 bases and the J gene lost 13 bases, with 18 bases spanning the gap. The CDR3 region is CASRAALKQGFF. The CDR3 region has the DNA TGTGCCAGCAGGGCAGCGCTGAAGCAAGGTTTCTTT.

This clone was seen only a few times. This chain connects TRBV5-1 to TRBJ1-1, with TRBD1 matching 8 bases. The J segment lost 1 base and the V segment lost 4 bases, leaving 15 bases of the junction unmatched. The CDR3 contains 18 residues. The germline V gene has CDR1 SGHRS and CDR2 YFSETQ. The DNA of the CDR3 is TGCGCCAGCAGCACTGGGGGCAGGGGGCAGTTTCGGAACACTGAAGCTTTCTTT. The encoded protein is CASSTGGRGQFRNTEAFF.